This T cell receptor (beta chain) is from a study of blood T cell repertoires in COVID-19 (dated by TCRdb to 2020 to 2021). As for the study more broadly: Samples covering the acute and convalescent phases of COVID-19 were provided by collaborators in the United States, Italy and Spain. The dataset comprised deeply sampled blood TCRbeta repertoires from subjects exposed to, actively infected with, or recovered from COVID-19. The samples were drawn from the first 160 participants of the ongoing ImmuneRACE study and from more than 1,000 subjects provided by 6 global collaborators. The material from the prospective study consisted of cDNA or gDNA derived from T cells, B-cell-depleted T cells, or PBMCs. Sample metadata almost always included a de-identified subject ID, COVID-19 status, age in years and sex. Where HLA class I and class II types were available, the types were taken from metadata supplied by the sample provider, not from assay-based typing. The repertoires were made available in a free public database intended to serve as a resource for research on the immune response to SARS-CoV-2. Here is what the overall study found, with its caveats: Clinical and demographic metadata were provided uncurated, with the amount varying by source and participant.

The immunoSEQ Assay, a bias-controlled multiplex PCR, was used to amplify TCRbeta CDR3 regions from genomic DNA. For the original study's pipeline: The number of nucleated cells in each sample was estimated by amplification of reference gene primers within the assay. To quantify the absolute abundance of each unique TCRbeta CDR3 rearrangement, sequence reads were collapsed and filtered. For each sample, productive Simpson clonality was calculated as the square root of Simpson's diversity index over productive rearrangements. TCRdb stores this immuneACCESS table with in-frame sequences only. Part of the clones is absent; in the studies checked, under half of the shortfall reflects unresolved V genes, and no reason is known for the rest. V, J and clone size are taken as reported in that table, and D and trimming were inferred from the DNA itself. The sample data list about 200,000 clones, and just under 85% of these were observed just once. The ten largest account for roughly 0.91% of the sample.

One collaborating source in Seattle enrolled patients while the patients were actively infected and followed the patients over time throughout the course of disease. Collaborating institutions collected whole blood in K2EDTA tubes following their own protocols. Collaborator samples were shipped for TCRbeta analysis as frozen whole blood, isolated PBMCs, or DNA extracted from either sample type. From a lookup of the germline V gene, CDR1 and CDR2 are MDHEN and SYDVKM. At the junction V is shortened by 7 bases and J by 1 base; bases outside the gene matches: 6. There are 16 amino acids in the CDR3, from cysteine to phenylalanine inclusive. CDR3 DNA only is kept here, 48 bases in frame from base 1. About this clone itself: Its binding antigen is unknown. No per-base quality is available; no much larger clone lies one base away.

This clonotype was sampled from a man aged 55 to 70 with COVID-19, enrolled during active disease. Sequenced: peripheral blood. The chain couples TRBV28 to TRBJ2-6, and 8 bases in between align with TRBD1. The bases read TGTGCCAGCACCCTGGACAGGGCTTCTGGGGCCAACGTCCTGACTTTC. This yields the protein CASTLDRASGANVLTF.